These 28 T cell receptor beta chains were all obtained from the same sample, sequenced in a study of beta chain features in type 1 diabetes. The isolated RNA, all of it, was reverse transcribed, so expressed TCRB transcripts were what got sequenced. The table came from immunoSEQ multiplex PCR; TCRdb's copy has only in-frame clones and leaves some out. Of 250,000 to 300,000 clones listed, approximately 8.1% are singletons. The source material was central memory CD4+ T cells from blood. The receptor source for this set is a woman in her late teens or twenties in good health.

This clone was detected a few times. The chain employs TRBV10-3 and TRBJ1-1; D gene uncertain. The CDR3 runs to 11 residues. Germline CDR1 is ENHRY and CDR2 is SYGVKD. Trimming took 10 bases from V and 0 from J, leaving 6 bases between them. CDR3 sequence reads: CATRMNTEAFF. The CDR3 bases are TGTGCCACCCGGATGAACACTGAAGCTTTCTTT.

This clone has just a few counts. The J gene is TRBJ1-1, the V gene TRBV5-1; D is unclear. There are 14 residues in the CDR3. CDR1 is SGHRS, CDR2 YFSETQ, per germline. Trimming left V 0 bases short and J 1 base short, with 7 bases between. This CDR3 reads CASSLVMGNTEAFF. CDR3 bases: TGCGCCAGCAGCTTGGTGATGGGGAACACTGAAGCTTTCTTT.

The chain recombines TRBV18 with TRBJ2-5; D unclear. Per the germline V gene, CDR1 is KGHSH and CDR2 is LQKENI. There are 15 residues in the CDR3. V lost 5 bases and J lost 5, with 18 bases in between. CDR3 in amino acids: CASSVDPGGRETQYF. Here the CDR3 DNA reads TGTGCCAGCTCAGTAGATCCGGGCGGCCGGGAGACCCAGTACTTC. Variable domain in full (rest from reference TRBV18 and TRBJ2-5): NAGVMQNPRHLVRRRGQEARLRCSPMKGHSHVYWYRQLPEEGLKFMVYLQKENIIDESGMPKERFSAEFPKEGPSILRIQQVVRGDSAAYFCASSVDPGGRETQYFGPGTRLLVL.

The J gene is TRBJ1-5, the V gene TRBV27, with 8 bases identical to TRBD1. The length of the CDR3 is 15 residues. After removal of 5 bases from V and 6 bases from J, the junction contained 9 bases not matched to a gene. The germline CDR1 and CDR2 sequences are MNHEY and SMNVEV (reference sequence). The CDR3 is CASSPTTGGGQPQHF. CDR3 nucleotide sequence: TGTGCCAGCAGTCCTACCACAGGGGGAGGTCAGCCCCAGCATTTT.

V is TRBV19 and J is TRBJ2-7; 7 nucleotides agree with TRBD1. The CDR3 is 12 residues long. CDR1 is LNHDA and CDR2 is SQIVND in the germline V gene (reference sequence). V was clipped by 6 bases and J by 8 bases; unmatched bases: 7. The CDR3 reads CASSQTGDKQYF. The CDR3 DNA is TGTGCCAGTAGCCAAACAGGGGATAAGCAGTACTTC.

There are a few counts of this clone. The rearrangement links TRBV5-6 to TRBJ1-1; D is uncertain. The CDR3 extends over 12 amino acids. The V and J ends lost 1 base and 11 bases respectively, with 12 bases between them. Looked up from germline, CDR1 is SGHDT and CDR2 is YYEEEE. CDR3 amino acids: CASSLIQQGAFF. The CDR3 nucleotides read TGTGCCAGCAGCTTGATCCAACAAGGGGCTTTCTTT.

The table lists this clone with many counts. The chain employs TRBV4-2 and TRBJ2-6; TRBD1 or TRBD2 may be the D gene (5 bases each). The CDR3 is 14 residues long. Germline V gene lookup returns CDR1 LGHNA and CDR2 YNFKEQ. Trimming took 8 bases from V and 0 from J, leaving 8 bases between them. As DNA, the CDR3 is TGTGCCAGCCTGGGGGACTCTGGGGCCAACGTCCTGACTTTC. It is translated as CASLGDSGANVLTF.

This clone was seen only a few times. The gene calls are TRBV6-5 and TRBJ2-4, with a possible D match to TRBD1 (6 bases). CDR1 and CDR2 from the germline V gene are MNHEY and SVGAGI. The CDR3 runs to 12 residues. V was shortened by 6 bases and J by 6 bases, with 9 bases between the two germline ends. The CDR3 reads CASRQGANIQYF. DNA for the CDR3: TGTGCCAGCAGACAGGGAGCAAACATTCAGTACTTC.

The chain carries TRBV19 and TRBJ2-7; TRBD1 matches 7 bases. Germline loops: CDR1 LNHDA, CDR2 SQIVND (reference sequence). With 5 bases clipped from V and 9 bases from J, the junction kept 13 bases outside the gene matches. The CDR3 is made up of 14 amino acids. The CDR3 nucleotides are TGTGCCAGTAGTTCCTCTGGACAGGTGCAACGGCAGTACTTC. The encoded protein is CASSSSGQVQRQYF.

This clone was counted many times. The rearrangement joins TRBV4-1 to TRBJ2-5, with D possibly matching TRBD1 (6 bases). Germline CDR1 and CDR2: MGHRA and YSYEKL. CDR3 size: 13 residues. V lost 4 bases, J lost 3 bases, and 9 bases lay in between. The CDR3 DNA reads TGCGCCAGCAGCCGCGACAGGAAAGAGACCCAGTACTTC. Its protein is CASSRDRKETQYF.

This chain joins TRBV18 and TRBJ2-5; maybe TRBD1 (6 bases). From germline, CDR1 is KGHSH and CDR2 LQKENI. The CDR3 has 17 residues. Trimming took off 0 bases at V and 1 base at J, with 15 bases between the two ends. CDR3 residues: CASSPPDVRGLQETQYF. The CDR3 DNA follows: TGTGCCAGCTCACCACCGGATGTCAGGGGTCTCCAAGAGACCCAGTACTTC.

This rearrangement joins TRBV2 to TRBJ2-4; 8 nucleotides line up with TRBD1. V dropped 6 bases and J dropped 3; count of bases not matched to a gene: 7. The CDR3 is made up of 15 amino acids. CDR1 and CDR2 (germline): SNHLY, FYNNEI. In nucleotides, the CDR3 is TGTGCCAGCAGCGAAAACAGGGGGGACAAAAACATTCAGTACTTC. It yields the protein CASSENRGDKNIQYF.

A few counts support this clone. The chain links TRBV28 to TRBJ1-1; possibly TRBD1 for D (6 bases). The ends were cut back, 6 bases at V and 11 bases at J, with 16 bases in the middle. The CDR3 has 12 residues. CDR1 MDHEN and CDR2 SYDVKM come from the germline V gene. The CDR3 DNA reads as TGTGCCAGCAGAGGGGGTGCACTAGAGGCTTTCTTT. This sequence encodes CASRGGALEAFF.

V is TRBV6-5 and J is TRBJ1-5; no reliable D call. Trimming left V 7 bases short and J 4 bases short, with 11 bases between. Germline assignment: CDR1 MNHEY and CDR2 SVGAGI. The CDR3 is made up of 13 amino acids. The chain's CDR3 is CASTKMGNQPQHF. The CDR3 DNA reads TGTGCCAGCACCAAGATGGGGAATCAGCCCCAGCATTTT.

The chain joins TRBV7-2 to TRBJ2-5; 8 bases are shared with TRBD1. The ends lost 5 bases at V and 3 bases at J; junction bases unmatched: 2. This CDR3 has 13 residues. Germline V gene sequence: CDR1 SGHTA, CDR2 FQGNSA. CDR3 bases: TGTGCCAGCAGCCCGACAGGGGAAGAGACCCAGTACTTC. Amino acids: CASSPTGEETQYF.

This clone was detected many times. The gene calls are TRBV10-3 and TRBJ2-3; 9 bases agree with TRBD1. This CDR3 region has 15 residues. V lost 6 bases and J lost 6; bases outside the gene matches: 10. Per germline, CDR1 ENHRY and CDR2 SYGVKD. CDR3 in DNA: TGTGCCATCAGAGGGACAGGGAGTTTAGAGGATACGCAGTATTTT. Translating it yields CAIRGTGSLEDTQYF.

The chain employs TRBV9 and TRBJ2-3; 7 nucleotides match TRBD2. J was trimmed by 7 bases and V by 4 bases; bases with no gene match: 15. There are 16 residues in the CDR3. Germline lookup yields CDR1 SGDLS and CDR2 YYNGEE. The CDR3 is CASSTERGRGAYTQYF. DNA for the CDR3: TGTGCCAGCAGCACCGAGCGAGGGAGGGGCGCATATACGCAGTATTTT.

The V call is TRBV7-8, the J call TRBJ2-7; the D is unclear. CDR3 length: 14 amino acids. Germline CDR1 reads SGHVS; CDR2 reads FQNEAQ. V was trimmed by 2 bases and J by 0 bases, leaving 8 bases between them. The CDR3 coding sequence is TGTGCCAGCAGCTTATGGGTAAGCTCCTACGAGCAGTACTTC. This gives the protein CASSLWVSSYEQYF.

The genes are TRBV25-1 and TRBJ1-3; a possible D gene is TRBD1 (5 bases). Germline CDR1 and CDR2: MGHDK and SYGVNS. Trimming took off 1 base at V and 9 bases at J, with 13 bases between the two ends. The CDR3 spans 14 residues. The CDR3 nucleotides are TGTGCCAGCAGTGAATCAGGGCCCCGAGGCACCATATATTTT. Amino acid sequence: CASSESGPRGTIYF.

This chain links TRBV5-1 with TRBJ1-5, with a tentative D call TRBD1 (5 bases). Germline V CDR1 and CDR2: SGHRS, YFSETQ. The CDR3 loop spans 14 amino acids. Trimming stripped 0 bases from V and 7 bases from J, with 11 bases between. CDR3 protein: CASSLGDFGQPQHF. CDR3 DNA: TGCGCCAGCAGCTTGGGGGACTTCGGACAGCCCCAGCATTTT.

This clone has only a few counts. This chain uses TRBV19 with TRBJ2-2; the match to TRBD1 covers 8 bases. V gave up 9 bases and J gave up 5 bases; unmatched junction bases: 5. Germline assignment: CDR1 LNHDA and CDR2 SQIVND (reference sequence). This CDR3 has 13 residues. As DNA, the CDR3 is TGTGCCAGCAGGCGGACAGGGACCGGGGAGCTGTTTTTT. This codes for CASRRTGTGELFF.

A few counts support this clone. V usage is TRBV2 and J usage is TRBJ2-5, with TRBD1 matching over 9 bases. The CDR3 covers 15 residues. Germline V gene lookup returns CDR1 SNHLY and CDR2 FYNNEI. The V segment lost 4 bases and the J segment 1 base; nucleotides outside the gene matches: 4. The CDR3: CASSGGQGIQETQYF. CDR3 nucleotides: TGTGCCAGCAGTGGGGGACAGGGAATCCAAGAGACCCAGTACTTC.

This clone has only a few counts. This chain uses TRBV7-3 with TRBJ2-3; TRBD2 aligns across 7 bases. There are 14 residues in the CDR3. V shed 6 bases, J shed 2 bases, and the junction held 5 bases outside the gene matches. Germline V gene sequence: CDR1 SGHTA, CDR2 FQGTGA. The CDR3 nucleotides are TGTGCCAGCAGGGCCGGGGGGACCACAGATACGCAGTATTTT. Its protein is CASRAGGTTDTQYF. The variable domain in full, with the rest retrieved from reference TRBV7-3 and TRBJ2-3, is GAGVSQTPSNKVTEKGKYVELRCDPISGHTALYWYRQSLGQGPEFLIYFQGTGAADDSGLPNDRFFAVRPEGSVSTLKIQRTERGDSAVYLCASRAGGTTDTQYFGPGTRLTVL.

V gene TRBV5-4 combines with J gene TRBJ2-4, with 7 bases lining up with TRBD1. This CDR3 spans 14 amino acids. CDR1 and CDR2 (germline): SGHNT, YYREEE (reference sequence). Unmatched junction bases numbered 6, after V lost 6 bases and J lost 3 bases. CDR3 residues: CASTQGVDKNIQYF. The DNA of the CDR3 is TGTGCCAGCACCCAGGGGGTTGACAAAAACATTCAGTACTTC.

The V call is TRBV6-5, the J call TRBJ1-1; D remains ambiguous. Germline-derived CDR1 and CDR2 are MNHEY and SVGAGI. The length of the CDR3 is 13 residues. The V and J ends lost 10 bases and 2 bases respectively, with 14 bases between them. CDR3 sequence: CATSRSGNTEAFF. The DNA of the CDR3 is TGTGCCACCTCCCGGTCGGGCAACACTGAAGCTTTCTTT.

The chain links TRBV13 to TRBJ2-7, with D hard to call. Trimming took 3 bases from V and 3 from J, leaving 6 bases between them. CDR3 length: 12 amino acids. Germline assignment: CDR1 PRHDT and CDR2 FYEKMQ (reference sequence). This chain's CDR3 is CASSLSHYEQYV. In DNA form, the CDR3 reads TGTGCCAGCAGCTTGAGCCACTACGAGCAGTACGTC.

This clone was seen many times. The V call is TRBV21-1, the J call TRBJ2-7. TRBV21-1 is a pseudogene. The CDR3 contains 17 residues. CDR3 sequence reads: CASSKAREGRGPYEQYV. The CDR3 DNA follows: TGTGCCAGCAGCAAAGCGCGTGAGGGCCGGGGACCCTACGAGCAGTACGTC.

V gene TRBV5-4 combines with J gene TRBJ2-5, with 8 bases fitting TRBD1. The CDR3 totals 14 residues. V lost 5 bases, J lost 2 bases, and 5 bases stayed unmatched. The germline V gene encodes CDR1 SGHNT and CDR2 YYREEE (reference sequence). As DNA, the CDR3 is TGTGCCAGCAGGAGGGGACAGGATCAAGAGACCCAGTACTTC. It codes for CASRRGQDQETQYF. Using reference TRBV5-4 and TRBJ2-5 for the parts outside the CDR3, the full variable domain is ETGVTQSPTHLIKTRGQQVTLRCSSQSGHNTVSWYQQALGQGPQFIFQYYREEENGRGNFPPRFSGLQFPNYSSELNVNALELDDSALYLCASRRGQDQETQYFGPGTRLLVL.